The sequence of this T cell receptor beta chain was determined in a study of T cells in Graves' hyperthyroidism and ophthalmopathy (dated by TCRdb to 2018 to 2020). A note on the overall study: Peripheral blood samples were taken at the time of initial diagnosis, prior to any treatment. TCR V-J signatures able to tell the groups apart were searched for in a discovery cohort of 90 to 100 patients, of whom over 40 had Graves' ophthalmopathy and roughly 57 had stable Graves' hyperthyroidism. Whether ophthalmopathy could be predicted prospectively was tested in an independent validation cohort made up of approximately 19 hyperthyroidism patients plus 17 patients who later progressed to ophthalmopathy. The approximately 90 discovery patients were divided at random into training and test sets in a 7:3 ratio. Thyroid tissue and blood T-cell repertoires from more than five Graves' hyperthyroidism patients were also compared in the study. After blood sampling, hyperthyroidism patients were treated with methimazole at a starting dose of 30 mg daily, and ophthalmopathy patients were treated with high-dose intravenous methylprednisolone. The paper reports TCR Vbeta CDR3 sequencing of over 120 peripheral blood samples: approximately 43 ophthalmopathy, roughly 74 hyperthyroidism and around 17 progressor patients. Beyond this particular receptor, the publication reports: During validation, the model predicted progression to ophthalmopathy a median of about 5.9 months ahead of onset, with around 71% sensitivity and around 72% specificity. Blood samples also contained most of the expanded thyroid clonotypes (frequency above 0.001), which suggests that blood repertoires may reflect thyroid immune responses. Sample size was not statistically predetermined, and blinding of investigators to group allocation was not performed. In cross-validation, a model built on a 13 V-J signature told ophthalmopathy apart from stable hyperthyroidism with under 90% sensitivity and around 83% specificity, and in testing the same model reached 80%/75%.

TCR beta CDR3 regions were amplified from RNA transcripts. A first-round RT-PCR of the TCR CDR3 used the HTBI primer set with the Qiagen OneStep RT-PCR kit. Libraries were constructed in a second round of multiplex PCR, after which size selection and purification were performed. Sequencing of the libraries was done on an Illumina HiSeq2000 using paired-end 100 bp reads. For the original study's pipeline: Raw data were processed with SOAPnuke, discarding reads with adapters, uncalled bases, mean Phred below 15, or no exact constant-primer or identifier match. COPE v1.2.5 was used to merge high-quality paired reads, and clonotypes were defined as unique nucleotide sequences. MiTCR v1.1 was used to align the clonotypes against IMGT TRBV, TRBD and TRBJ reference segments. Analysis was restricted to V-J combinations with a frequency above 0.0001, which covered about 99% of repertoires. A TCS score was defined as the ratio between F50 (clonal expansion) and ExV (chaos), using BLOSUM62-based TCRdist between CDR3 peptides within each V-J. Welch's t-statistics and random forest reduced around 520 V-J features to under 15, which were used in a naive Bayes classifier (R e1071). The raw public data were reprocessed by TCRdb itself: fastp quality trimming at Q25, MiXCR clonotype calling, in-frame beta chains only. One record per CDR3 amino acid sequence lists the most common genes and DNA. These V and J calls rely on TCRdb rather than the paper's analysis. The sample contains 300,000 or so distinct CDR3 sequences, over 15% of them found a single time. The top ten hold about 53% of the sample.

In the case of this clonotype: What antigen it recognizes has not been identified. Per-nucleotide qualities are absent, and no much larger clonotype sits a single base away.

Stable Graves' hyperthyroidism was defined as the absence of progression to ophthalmopathy over 18 months of follow-up. The hyperthyroidism patients were between 18 and 65 years old and newly diagnosed, with a disease duration of less than 2 months. Exclusion was applied to patients with uncontrolled infections, other autoimmune diseases, pregnancy or lactation. Diagnoses relied on clinical symptoms, serum thyroxine and TRAb, thyroid ultrasound and orbital computed tomography. PBMCs were separated from roughly 9.6 ml of fresh peripheral blood using Ficoll-Paque density gradient centrifugation. Trizol reagent was used to extract total RNA, and RNA quality was then checked on an Agilent 2100 Bioanalyzer. Including the terminal cysteine and phenylalanine, the CDR3 comprises 14 residues. Just the 42-base CDR3 DNA is kept, in frame starting at base 1. Trimming costs V 2 bases and J 0 bases, and their ends lie 5 bases apart. CDR1 and CDR2 were assigned from the germline V gene as SNHLY and FYNNEI.

Sequenced material: blood. Recombination joined TRBV2 with TRBJ1-5; the D gene remains uncertain. This TCR was sampled from a woman aged 50 to 60 with Graves' hyperthyroidism. The bases read TGTGCCAGCAGTGAATTGCATAGCAATCAGCCCCAGCATTTT. Its translation is CASSELHSNQPQHF.